A single sample is the source of the 21 T cell receptor beta chains below, sequenced in a study of T cell repertoires in cytomegalovirus infection. TCRdb re-analysed the reads in MiXCR, keeping a single row per CDR3 protein. The sample consists of a few hundred thousand distinct CDR3 sequences, approximately 25% of them appearing once. These receptors have no known antigen. Sequenced here: cultured PBMCs, sampled from culture after CMV antigen stimulation. Every receptor here comes from a human donor in good health (CMV status not recorded). Some clones in this sample may be carry-over from other donors' samples.

This clonotype was recorded at least ten times. V usage is TRBV7-2 and J usage is TRBJ1-1, with D uncertain. The CDR3 has 13 amino acids. Trimming removed 7 bases from V and 3 bases from J, with 12 bases in between. The germline V gene encodes CDR1 SGHTA and CDR2 FQGNSA. In nucleotides, the CDR3 is TGTGCCAGCACGGTCGAGATTTACACTGAAGCTTTCTTT. Translating it yields CASTVEIYTEAFF. Full variable domain (missing parts from reference TRBV7-2 and TRBJ1-1): GAGVSQSPSNKVTEKGKDVELRCDPISGHTALYWYRQSLGQGLEFLIYFQGNSAPDKSGLPSDRFSAERTGGSVSTLTIQRTQQEDSAVYLCASTVEIYTEAFFGQGTRLTVV.

The gene calls are TRBV5-1 and TRBJ2-5; D is unresolved. Per germline, CDR1 SGHRS and CDR2 YFSETQ. Deletions cut 0 bases from V and 5 bases from J, with 8 bases between. The CDR3 covers 13 residues. DNA of the CDR3: TGCGCCAGCAGCTTGGAGTTGCGGGAGACCCAGTACTTC. Amino acids: CASSLELRETQYF.

The genes are TRBV14 and TRBJ2-1; 10 bases line up with TRBD2. This CDR3 spans 19 amino acids. V lost 3 bases to trimming and J lost 0 bases; unmatched junction nucleotides: 11. Germline V gene data show CDR1 as SGHDN and CDR2 as FVKESK. The CDR3 nucleotides read TGTGCCAGCAGCCAGACCAGGACTAGCGGAGCGGGCTCCTACAATGAGCAGTTCTTC. The encoded protein is CASSQTRTSGAGSYNEQFF.

In this sample, this clonotype turned up a few times. The V call is TRBV6-2 or TRBV6-3, the J call TRBJ2-7; possible D gene TRBD2, 6 bases. The CDR3 totals 19 residues. Germline-derived CDR1 and CDR2 are MNHEY and SVGEGT. Trimming took off 0 bases at V and 0 bases at J, with 21 bases between the two ends. Here the CDR3 reads CASSYSYSSGYRSSYEQYV. The CDR3, as DNA: TGTGCCAGCAGTTACTCGTACTCCAGCGGGTATAGGAGCTCCTACGAGCAGTACGTC.

This clonotype was observed a few times. The rearrangement links TRBV7-3 to TRBJ2-3; possible D gene TRBD2, 6 bases. Germline V gives CDR1 SGHTA, CDR2 FQGTGA. The V end lost 5 bases, the J end lost 1 base, and 10 bases lay between the germline ends. The CDR3 runs to 14 residues. CDR3 sequence reads: CASSRVAGTDTQYF. The CDR3 DNA sequence: TGTGCCAGCAGCAGGGTAGCGGGCACAGATACGCAGTATTTT.

CDR3 nucleotides: TGTGCCAGCAGTTTCGACAGGGGGTTGGTTGAAGCTTTCTTT. This encodes CASSFDRGLVEAFF. The chain employs TRBV12-3 or TRBV12-4 and TRBJ1-1, with TRBD1 identical over 9 bases. V was pared by 3 bases and J by 7 bases, with 6 bases of the junction left unmatched. This CDR3 contains 14 residues.

The chain employs TRBV29-1 and TRBJ1-3, with a possible D match to TRBD1 (6 bases). Per germline, CDR1 SQVTM and CDR2 ANQGSEA. The V end was cut by 4 bases, the J end by 4 bases, with 11 bases between. The CDR3 length is 13 residues. The CDR3 loop reads CSVGPGAGNTIYF. CDR3 bases: TGCAGCGTTGGGCCAGGGGCAGGAAACACCATATATTTT.

This clonotype was observed a handful of times. This chain links TRBV20-1 with TRBJ2-5; 7 bases map to TRBD2. The V gene end was trimmed by 3 bases and the J gene end by 1 base; junction bases not matched to a gene: 11. CDR1 is DFQATT and CDR2 is SNEGSKA in the germline V gene (reference sequence). This CDR3 region has 16 residues. For the CDR3, the DNA is TGCAGTGCTAGTCCCCCGGGAGGTTCCCGCCAAGAGACCCAGTACTTC. Residues: CSASPPGGSRQETQYF.

This chain uses TRBV7-9 with TRBJ1-1, with no clear D. There are 14 residues in the CDR3. Looked up from germline, CDR1 is SEHNR and CDR2 is FQNEAQ (reference sequence). V was cut by 5 bases and J by 4 bases, with 14 bases left in between. The CDR3 reads CASSPRASTTEAFF. CDR3 DNA sequence: TGTGCCAGCAGCCCCCGGGCCAGCACCACTGAAGCTTTCTTT.

This clonotype showed up just a few times. The chain joins TRBV20-1 to TRBJ1-5; weak D call: TRBD1 (5 bases). In germline, CDR1 is DFQATT, CDR2 SNEGSKA (reference sequence). The CDR3 length is 15 residues. CDR3 DNA: TGCAGCGCCATCCGGGAGGGGTTTAGCAATCAGCCCCAGCATTTT. Encoded protein: CSAIREGFSNQPQHF.

The sample holds many counts of this clonotype. The V and J genes are TRBV7-2 and TRBJ2-7; 14 positions match TRBD2. This CDR3 has 17 residues. V gave up 3 bases and J gave up 4 bases; unmatched junction bases: 8. Germline CDR1 and CDR2: SGHTA and FQGNSA. CDR3 region: CASSFTGTSGSIYEQYF. The CDR3 nucleotides read TGTGCCAGCAGCTTCACCGGGACTAGCGGGAGTATTTACGAGCAGTACTTC.

This clonotype was found once. This CDR3 reads CASTLHGYEQYF. CDR3 bases: TGTGCCAGCACCCTTCATGGGTACGAGCAGTACTTC. The chain combines TRBV12-3 or TRBV12-4 with TRBJ2-7; no clear D. Trimming took off 7 bases at V and 4 bases at J, with 11 bases between the two ends. This CDR3 has 12 amino acids.

This clonotype has at least ten counts. The chain couples TRBV7-2 to TRBJ2-1; D is possibly TRBD1 or TRBD2 (7 bases each). The CDR3 is made up of 15 amino acids. Deletions cut 1 base from V and 10 bases from J, with 17 bases between. Germline CDR1 reads SGHTA; CDR2 reads FQGNSA. The CDR3 protein is CASSLETGRGKEQFF. The CDR3 DNA follows: TGTGCCAGCAGCTTAGAGACAGGGAGGGGAAAAGAGCAGTTCTTC.

This chain connects TRBV28 to TRBJ2-3, with TRBD2 matching 10 bases. V trimming: 5 bases; J trimming: 4 bases; junction bases outside the gene matches: 3. The CDR3 covers 14 residues. Per germline, CDR1 MDHEN and CDR2 SYDVKM. The CDR3 coding sequence is TGTGCCAGCAGTAAGCGGGGGGGGGCAGATACGCAGTATTTT. It specifies CASSKRGGADTQYF.

The chain uses TRBV20-1 and TRBJ2-7; TRBD1 matches 7 bases. The CDR3 totals 14 residues. V lost 3 bases, J lost 6 bases, and 11 bases stayed unmatched. CDR1 is DFQATT, CDR2 SNEGSKA, per germline (reference sequence). CDR3 sequence (DNA): TGCAGTGCTAGCGGGGACAGCCAACTCGGCGAGCAGTACTTC. It yields the protein CSASGDSQLGEQYF.

The V gene is TRBV4-1, the J gene TRBJ1-6, with D perhaps matching TRBD1 (5 bases). The length of the CDR3 is 15 residues. Germline CDR1 reads MGHRA; CDR2 reads YSYEKL. The V end lost 2 bases, the J end lost 7 bases, and 12 bases lay between the germline ends. CDR3 nucleotide sequence: TGCGCCAGCAGCCAAAGGGCAGGGACCAATTCACCCCTCCACTTT. This codes for CASSQRAGTNSPLHF.

The table lists this clonotype with many counts. CDR3 bases: TGTGCCAGCAGCATAAGAAGACAGTACCAAGAGACCCAGTACTTC. As protein: CASSIRRQYQETQYF. The chain couples TRBV7-2 to TRBJ2-5, with D maybe TRBD1 (5 bases). The CDR3 totals 15 residues. The germline V gene has CDR1 SGHTA and CDR2 FQGNSA. Trimming left V 5 bases short and J 0 bases short, with 13 bases between.

The chain carries TRBV25-1 and TRBJ1-2; no clear D. CDR1 and CDR2 from the germline V gene are MGHDK and SYGVNS. V lost 2 bases and J lost 2, with 12 bases in between. This CDR3 is built from 15 residues. CDR3 amino acids: CASSEVKAPNYGYTF. Here the CDR3 DNA reads TGTGCCAGCAGTGAAGTCAAAGCCCCAAACTATGGCTACACCTTC.

This clonotype was observed at least ten times. V is TRBV12-5 and J is TRBJ2-7, with TRBD2 as a possible D gene (6 bases). The CDR3 extends over 14 amino acids. Per the germline V gene, CDR1 is LGHNT and CDR2 is FRNRAP. V lost 7 bases and J 2 bases, leaving 15 bases between the germline ends. The CDR3 loop reads CASAWDSFTYEQYF. CDR3 coding DNA: TGTGCTAGTGCCTGGGACTCCTTTACCTACGAGCAGTACTTC.

The genes are TRBV28 and TRBJ2-7; 9 bases are shared with TRBD2. This CDR3 comprises 15 residues. The V gene's germline CDR1 is MDHEN and CDR2 SYDVKM. V shed 2 bases and J 2 bases; nucleotides not matched to a gene: 4. CDR3 coding DNA: TGTGCCAGCAGTTTAGCTAGCGGGAACACCTACGAGCAGTACGTC. This encodes CASSLASGNTYEQYV.

This clonotype occurred many times. V is TRBV12-5 and J is TRBJ2-1, with D possibly matching TRBD2 (5 bases). The CDR3 spans 15 residues. The V end was cut by 5 bases, the J end by 8 bases, with 19 bases between. Per the germline V gene, CDR1 is LGHNT and CDR2 is FRNRAP. CDR3 sequence: CASGASRTLFDEQFF. CDR3 DNA sequence: TGTGCTAGTGGTGCCAGCAGGACTCTCTTTGATGAGCAGTTCTTC.